These 6 T cell receptor beta chains were all obtained from the same sample, sequenced in a study of CD8+CD57+ T cells in acquired aplastic anemia. For CDR3 and TCR beta VDJ profiling, genomic DNA was the template used. TCRdb re-analysed the reads in MiXCR, keeping a single row per CDR3 protein. The table has fewer than 200,000 distinct CDR3 sequences, under 75% seen once; the top ten hold around 45%. The sequencing input was sorted CD4+, CD8+, or CD8+CD57+ T cells (not recorded which) from PBMCs. All receptors come from a human donor in good health.

The CDR3 DNA reads TGTGCCAGCACTGAGGGACTAGCGGAAACCTACGAGCAGTACTTC. The encoded protein is CASTEGLAETYEQYF. This chain joins TRBV2 and TRBJ2-7; 11 bases map to TRBD2. Unmatched junction bases numbered 7, after V lost 7 bases and J lost 2 bases. The CDR3 runs to 15 residues. From germline, CDR1 is SNHLY and CDR2 FYNNEI.

This clonotype was observed a few times. This chain connects TRBV30 to TRBJ1-3; the D is unclear. V was cut by 0 bases and J by 4 bases, with 4 bases left in between. In germline, CDR1 is GTSNPN, CDR2 SVGIG (reference sequence). This CDR3 is built from 12 residues. The CDR3 nucleotides are TGTGCCTGGAGTGTCGCCGGAAACACCATATATTTT. Its translation: CAWSVAGNTIYF. Variable domain in full (rest from reference TRBV30 and TRBJ1-3): SQTIHQWPATLVQPVGSPLSLECTVEGTSNPNLYWYRQAAGRGLQLLFYSVGIGQISSEVPQNLSASRPQDRQFILSSKKLLLSDSGFYLCAWSVAGNTIYFGEGSWLTVV.

This sequence joins TRBV7-6 and TRBJ2-7, with TRBD1 matching over 7 bases. Germline lookup yields CDR1 SGHVS and CDR2 FNYEAQ. This CDR3 comprises 14 residues. V shed 5 bases and J 1 base; nucleotides not matched to a gene: 5. Here the CDR3 reads CASSPRGQSYEQYF. CDR3 sequence (DNA): TGTGCCAGCAGCCCCAGGGGACAGTCCTACGAGCAGTACTTC. Full variable domain (outside the CDR3, taken from reference TRBV7-6 and TRBJ2-7): GAGVSQSPRYKVTKRGQDVALRCDPISGHVSLYWYRQALGQGPEFLTYFNYEAQQDKSGLPNDRFSAERPEGSISTLTIQRTEQRDSAMYRCASSPRGQSYEQYFGPGTRLTVT.

V and J are TRBV25-1 and TRBJ2-2; 9 positions match TRBD2. Looked up from germline, CDR1 is MGHDK and CDR2 is SYGVNS. There are 16 residues in the CDR3. V was clipped by 8 bases and J by 0 bases; unmatched bases: 7. In nucleotides, the CDR3 is TGTGCCAGCCAAAAGCGGGGGGCCGCGAACACCGGGGAGCTGTTTTTT. Protein product: CASQKRGAANTGELFF.

This rearrangement joins TRBV20-1 to TRBJ2-7; 8 nucleotides align to TRBD1. The CDR3 totals 14 residues. Losses at the gene ends were 2 bases for V and 2 bases for J; bases not matched to a gene: 5. Germline CDR1 is DFQATT and CDR2 is SNEGSKA (reference sequence). CDR3 region: CSARQGAWTYEQYF. CDR3 in DNA: TGCAGTGCTAGACAGGGGGCGTGGACCTACGAGCAGTACTTC.

This chain connects TRBV5-4 to TRBJ2-1; TRBD2 aligns across 10 bases. V was clipped by 4 bases and J by 1 base; unmatched bases: 5. This CDR3 contains 16 residues. Germline V gives CDR1 SGHNT, CDR2 YYREEE (reference sequence). For the CDR3, the DNA is TGTGCCAGCAGCCAAGGACTAGCGGAATCCTACAATGAGCAGTTCTTC. Its protein product is CASSQGLAESYNEQFF.